This passage covers 27 T cell receptor beta chains from one sample sequenced in a study of cytomegalovirus exposure and HLA in healthy donors. The PCR contained 60 Vbeta and 13 Jbeta primers. Sequencing was performed with immunoSEQ multiplex PCR; in TCRdb, only in-frame clones are kept and a portion is missing. The repertoire consists of some 220,000 clones, with 78% occurring once and the leading ten covering approximately 0.49%. The specimen sequenced was PBMCs. These TCRs come from a boy between 5 and 17 years old in good health and CMV-seronegative.

The rearrangement joins TRBV9 to TRBJ2-7, with D maybe TRBD1 (5 bases). From germline, CDR1 is SGDLS and CDR2 YYNGEE. Between the trimmed V and J ends, which lost 3 bases and 3 bases, there was a span of 16 bases. This CDR3 contains 15 residues. In DNA form, the CDR3 reads TGTGCCAGCAGCGCGCCAAGGGGTCGGATCTACGAGCAGTACTTC. Translated: CASSAPRGRIYEQYF.

DNA for the CDR3: TGCGCCAGCAGCCAATCGGGAGGACTAGCGGACGACCAAGAGACCCAGTACTTC. This translates into CASSQSGGLADDQETQYF. The V gene is TRBV4-1, the J gene TRBJ2-5; TRBD2 agrees at 10 bases. V trimming: 2 bases; J trimming: 0 bases; junction bases outside the gene matches: 9. This CDR3 region has 18 residues. Germline V gene sequence: CDR1 MGHRA, CDR2 YSYEKL.

In this sample, this clone turned up a few times. This sequence joins TRBV5-1 and TRBJ2-1; TRBD2 might be the D (6 bases). This CDR3 has 15 amino acids. CDR1 SGHRS and CDR2 YFSETQ come from the germline V gene. V was cut by 0 bases and J by 9 bases, with 16 bases left in between. The CDR3 reads CASSLAPGPGGEQFF. The CDR3 nucleotides are TGCGCCAGCAGCTTGGCTCCGGGTCCCGGGGGTGAGCAGTTCTTC.

This chain uses TRBV19 with TRBJ2-5; 7 positions match TRBD2. The germline V gene encodes CDR1 LNHDA and CDR2 SQIVND (reference sequence). There are 13 residues in the CDR3. Germline trimming cut 5 bases from V and 5 bases from J; bases unmatched to any gene: 5. The CDR3 loop is CASSPPGGETQYF. The CDR3 coding sequence is TGTGCCAGTAGTCCACCCGGGGGGGAGACCCAGTACTTC.

The chain carries TRBV6-6 and TRBJ2-7, with unresolved D. V was trimmed by 8 bases and J by 4 bases, leaving 9 bases between them. Germline values: CDR1 MNHNY, CDR2 SVGAGI (reference sequence). CDR3 length equals 11 residues. Here the CDR3 DNA reads TGTGCCAGCCGGTTTACGTACGAGCAGTACTTC. It specifies CASRFTYEQYF.

The V call is TRBV27, the J call TRBJ2-3; TRBD1 matches at 9 bases. Germline CDR1 and CDR2: MNHEY and SMNVEV (reference sequence). V dropped 0 bases and J dropped 3; count of bases not matched to a gene: 1. This CDR3 has 15 residues. The CDR3 loop is CASSLSGQGTDTQYF. CDR3 in DNA: TGTGCCAGCAGTTTATCGGGACAGGGTACAGATACGCAGTATTTT.

The chain recombines TRBV7-9 with TRBJ2-1; TRBD1 aligns across 8 bases. The CDR3 extends over 18 amino acids. The trim removed 0 bases at V and 8 bases at J, leaving 15 bases unmatched. Looked up from germline, CDR1 is SEHNR and CDR2 is FQNEAQ (reference sequence). In DNA, the CDR3 is TGTGCCAGCAGCTTAGCGAGGGCAGGGGGCTTGTCGGGCGATGAGCAGTTCTTC. Protein product: CASSLARAGGLSGDEQFF.

This chain connects TRBV27 to TRBJ2-7; TRBD2 might be the D (7 bases). V lost 5 bases and J lost 2, with 19 bases in between. The CDR3 loop spans 16 amino acids. CDR1 MNHEY and CDR2 SMNVEV come from the germline V gene (reference sequence). The CDR3 sequence: CASSPSGGALTYEQYF. DNA of the CDR3: TGTGCCAGCAGTCCAAGTGGGGGGGCGCTAACCTACGAGCAGTACTTC.

V gene TRBV4-1 combines with J gene TRBJ2-3, with D perhaps matching TRBD1 (5 bases). Germline V gene lookup returns CDR1 MGHRA and CDR2 YSYEKL. This CDR3 has 14 amino acids. Trimming removed 4 bases at V and 1 base at J, with 9 bases between. This CDR3 reads CASSPPGRTDTQYF. Here the CDR3 DNA reads TGCGCCAGCAGCCCCCCAGGGCGCACAGATACGCAGTATTTT.

The rearrangement joins TRBV5-1 to TRBJ2-7, with TRBD2 identical over 7 bases. The V gene end was trimmed by 4 bases and the J gene end by 3 bases; junction bases not matched to a gene: 10. The CDR3 contains 15 residues. Germline V gives CDR1 SGHRS, CDR2 YFSETQ. In DNA, the CDR3 is TGCGCCAGCAGCCTTACCAGACTAGCTGTCTACGAGCAGTACTTC. This encodes CASSLTRLAVYEQYF.

This clone occurred a few times. The chain has TRBV11-3 and TRBJ1-1; the D gene is possibly TRBD1 (6 bases). Germline values: CDR1 SGHNT, CDR2 YENEEA. Trimming shortened V by 1 base and J by 4 bases, and 13 bases separated the two germline ends. This CDR3 is built from 15 residues. CDR3 sequence reads: CASSLGGGWGTEAFF. The CDR3 DNA reads TGTGCCAGCAGCTTAGGAGGGGGATGGGGCACTGAAGCTTTCTTT.

This chain joins TRBV9 and TRBJ1-6; D is undetermined. The V end lost 0 bases, the J end lost 8 bases, and 6 bases lay between the germline ends. The CDR3 loop spans 13 amino acids. Germline V gene data show CDR1 as SGDLS and CDR2 as YYNGEE. The CDR3 loop reads CASSVEIDSPLHF. DNA of the CDR3: TGTGCCAGCAGCGTAGAAATCGATTCACCCCTCCACTTT. Full variable domain (remainder filled in from reference TRBV9 and TRBJ1-6): DSGVTQTPKHLITATGQRVTLRCSPRSGDLSVYWYQQSLDQGLQFLIQYYNGEERAKGNILERFSAQQFPDLHSELNLSSLELGDSALYFCASSVEIDSPLHFGNGTRLTVT.

This clone appeared a few times. The chain employs TRBV25-1 and TRBJ1-3, with D possibly matching TRBD1 (5 bases). Looked up from germline, CDR1 is MGHDK and CDR2 is SYGVNS. Between the trimmed V and J ends, which lost 7 bases and 0 bases, there was a span of 16 bases. This CDR3 has 16 amino acids. The CDR3 loop reads CASTGAAFFSGNTIYF. The DNA of the CDR3 is TGTGCCAGCACTGGGGCAGCCTTTTTCTCTGGAAACACCATATATTTT.

J is TRBJ2-2 and V is TRBV2; maybe TRBD2 (5 bases). Germline V gives CDR1 SNHLY, CDR2 FYNNEI. V lost 3 bases, J lost 3 bases, and 17 bases lay in between. This CDR3 is built from 17 residues. Written as DNA, the CDR3 is TGTGCCAGCAGTGACGCTTTGAGGGTGCGGGACACCGGGGAGCTGTTTTTT. It is translated as CASSDALRVRDTGELFF. The variable domain in full, with the rest retrieved from reference TRBV2 and TRBJ2-2, is EPEVTQTPSHQVTQMGQEVILRCVPISNHLYFYWYRQILGQKVEFLVSFYNNEISEKSEIFDDQFSVERPDGSNFTLKIRSTKLEDSAMYFCASSDALRVRDTGELFFGEGSRLTVL.

This clone was recorded a few times. The chain recombines TRBV27 with TRBJ1-4, with D possibly matching TRBD1 (5 bases). The germline V gene encodes CDR1 MNHEY and CDR2 SMNVEV (reference sequence). V was clipped by 8 bases and J by 5 bases, with 15 bases between them. CDR3 size: 14 residues. This CDR3 reads CASSLERGNEKLFF. The DNA of the CDR3 is TGTGCCAGCTCCCTCGAACGGGGGAATGAAAAACTGTTTTTT.

The J gene is TRBJ2-5, the V gene TRBV29-1; the D gene is possibly TRBD1 (7 bases). Germline V gene sequence: CDR1 SQVTM, CDR2 ANQGSEA. V was trimmed by 7 bases and J by 1 base, leaving 13 bases between them. This CDR3 is 13 amino acids long. The CDR3, as DNA: TGCAGCGCAGGGGGGCGACTCCAAGAGACCCAGTACTTC. This encodes CSAGGRLQETQYF.

This sequence joins TRBV4-1 and TRBJ2-7, with 7 nucleotides matching TRBD2. Germline-derived CDR1 and CDR2 are MGHRA and YSYEKL. V gave up 6 bases and J gave up 6 bases; unmatched junction bases: 8. The CDR3 is 13 amino acids. The CDR3 region has the DNA TGCGCCAGCAGTCGGCCGGGACTAAGCGAGCAGTACTTC. Translating it yields CASSRPGLSEQYF.

This clone was seen once. The V gene is TRBV11-3, the J gene TRBJ1-3, with D hard to call. The V end was cut by 6 bases, the J end by 1 base, with 7 bases between. This CDR3 has 13 amino acids. Germline CDR1 reads SGHNT; CDR2 reads YENEEA. CDR3: CASRLGSGNTIYF. DNA of the CDR3: TGTGCCAGCAGACTAGGGTCTGGAAACACCATATATTTT.

V usage is TRBV7-9 and J usage is TRBJ1-2; 7 positions agree with TRBD1. With 1 base clipped from V and 5 bases from J, the junction kept 7 bases outside the gene matches. From germline, CDR1 is SEHNR and CDR2 FQNEAQ (reference sequence). CDR3 size: 15 residues. Here the CDR3 reads CASSLEGQKRYGYTF. The CDR3 bases are TGTGCCAGCAGCTTAGAGGGACAGAAAAGATATGGCTACACCTTC.

To note about this clone: The germline gene is not matched at one end of the junction; a read error may be the cause. The rearrangement uses TRBV10-3 and TRBJ1-2; tentatively, D is TRBD1 (5 bases). CDR1 is ENHRY, CDR2 SYGVKD, per germline. The length of the CDR3 is 14 residues. The CDR3 loop reads CAIRARDWNFGYTF. In DNA form, the CDR3 reads TGTGCCATCAGGGCTCGGGACTGGAACTTTGGCTACACCTTC.

The V gene is TRBV7-2, the J gene TRBJ1-1; 12 bases match TRBD1. CDR1 is SGHTA, CDR2 FQGNSA, per germline. The CDR3 spans 17 residues. With V trimmed by 3 bases and J by 5 bases, 10 bases remained unmatched. The CDR3 is CASSFSGTGGARTEAFF. The CDR3 nucleotides are TGTGCCAGCAGCTTCTCCGGGACAGGGGGCGCGAGGACTGAAGCTTTCTTT.

This CDR3 is CASSSPRTGGNEQFF. DNA for the CDR3: TGTGCCAGCAGCTCCCCCCGGACAGGGGGCAATGAGCAGTTCTTC. This chain connects TRBV7-9 to TRBJ2-1, with TRBD1 matching over 10 bases. The V gene end was trimmed by 4 bases and the J gene end by 6 bases; junction bases not matched to a gene: 6. CDR3 length: 15 amino acids. CDR1 SEHNR and CDR2 FQNEAQ come from the germline V gene (reference sequence).

This clone has only a few counts. The chain joins TRBV29-1 to TRBJ2-6; the match to TRBD1 covers 8 bases. The J segment lost 0 bases and the V segment lost 6 bases, leaving 4 bases of the junction unmatched. The CDR3 has 15 residues. Germline V gives CDR1 SQVTM, CDR2 ANQGSEA. CDR3 loop: CSVGTGSSGANVLTF. The DNA for the CDR3 is TGCAGCGTAGGGACAGGAAGCTCTGGGGCCAACGTCCTGACTTTC.

The gene calls are TRBV7-3 and TRBJ2-2; tentative D call: TRBD1 (6 bases). This CDR3 has 16 residues. Germline-derived CDR1 and CDR2 are SGHTA and FQGTGA. V was cut by 5 bases and J by 3 bases, with 16 bases left in between. The CDR3 DNA reads as TGTGCCAGCAGCCCCTCGGTGGGGGCCGACACCGGGGAGCTGTTTTTT. It encodes CASSPSVGADTGELFF.

The rearrangement links TRBV10-3 to TRBJ1-5; D is undetermined. With 3 bases removed from V and 9 bases from J, the gap between germline ends came to 15 bases. The germline V gene encodes CDR1 ENHRY and CDR2 SYGVKD. This CDR3 is 14 amino acids long. Here the CDR3 DNA reads TGTGCCATCAGTGATGTGGGGAGGTCAAGGCCCCAGCATTTT. Encoded protein: CAISDVGRSRPQHF.

J is TRBJ2-7 and V is TRBV11-2; the D gene is possibly TRBD2 (5 bases). CDR1 SGHAT and CDR2 FQNNGV come from the germline V gene. V lost 6 bases, J lost 4 bases, and 13 bases lay in between. CDR3 size: 13 residues. CDR3 residues: CASRTPRRYEQYF. The CDR3 DNA follows: TGTGCCAGCAGGACCCCTCGGAGGTACGAGCAGTACTTC.

This chain links TRBV4-2 with TRBJ2-3; 10 nucleotides match TRBD2. CDR3 length: 17 amino acids. J was trimmed by 5 bases and V by 4 bases; bases with no gene match: 12. Germline V CDR1 and CDR2: LGHNA, YNFKEQ. This chain's CDR3 is CASSPDKRGGRGDTQYF. The CDR3 DNA reads as TGTGCCAGCAGCCCCGATAAGCGGGGGGGCCGGGGAGATACGCAGTATTTT.